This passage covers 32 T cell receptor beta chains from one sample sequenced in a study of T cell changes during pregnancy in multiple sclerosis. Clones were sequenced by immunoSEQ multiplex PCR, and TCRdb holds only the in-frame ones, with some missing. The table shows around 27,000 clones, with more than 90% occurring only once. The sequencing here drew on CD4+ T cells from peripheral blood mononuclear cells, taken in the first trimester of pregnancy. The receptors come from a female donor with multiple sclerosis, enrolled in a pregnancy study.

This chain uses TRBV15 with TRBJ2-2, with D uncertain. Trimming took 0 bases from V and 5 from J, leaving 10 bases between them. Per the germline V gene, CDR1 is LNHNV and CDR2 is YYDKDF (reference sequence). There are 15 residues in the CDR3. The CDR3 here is CATSRDIRNTGELFF. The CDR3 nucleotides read TGTGCCACCAGCAGAGATATCAGGAATACCGGGGAGCTGTTTTTT.

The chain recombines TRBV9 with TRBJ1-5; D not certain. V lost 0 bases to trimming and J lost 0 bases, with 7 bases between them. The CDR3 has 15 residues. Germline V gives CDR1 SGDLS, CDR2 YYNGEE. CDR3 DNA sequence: TGTGCCAGCAGCGTAGACGGGTATAGCAATCAGCCCCAGCATTTT. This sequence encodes CASSVDGYSNQPQHF. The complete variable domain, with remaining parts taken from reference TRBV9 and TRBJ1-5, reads DSGVTQTPKHLITATGQRVTLRCSPRSGDLSVYWYQQSLDQGLQFLIQYYNGEERAKGNILERFSAQQFPDLHSELNLSSLELGDSALYFCASSVDGYSNQPQHFGDGTRLSIL.

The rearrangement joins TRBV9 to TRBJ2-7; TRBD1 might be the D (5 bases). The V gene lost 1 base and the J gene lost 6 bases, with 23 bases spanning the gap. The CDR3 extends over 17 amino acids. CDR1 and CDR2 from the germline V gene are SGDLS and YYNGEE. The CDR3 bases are TGTGCCAGCAGCGTATCCTCGGGTTGGGCAGGGAACAGCGAGCAGTACTTC. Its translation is CASSVSSGWAGNSEQYF.

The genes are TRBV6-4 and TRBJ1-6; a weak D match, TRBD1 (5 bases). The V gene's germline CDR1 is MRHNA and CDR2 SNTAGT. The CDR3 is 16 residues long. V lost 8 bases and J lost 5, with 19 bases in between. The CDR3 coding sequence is TGTGCCAGCCGCCGGCCGGGACGGACTAATAATTCACCCCTCCACTTT. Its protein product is CASRRPGRTNNSPLHF.

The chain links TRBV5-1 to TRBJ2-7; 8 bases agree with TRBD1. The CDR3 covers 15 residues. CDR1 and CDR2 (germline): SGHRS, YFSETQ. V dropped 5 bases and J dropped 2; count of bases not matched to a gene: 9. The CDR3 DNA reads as TGCGCCAGCAGTGTTGGGGACAGGAGAACCTACGAGCAGTACTTC. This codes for CASSVGDRRTYEQYF.

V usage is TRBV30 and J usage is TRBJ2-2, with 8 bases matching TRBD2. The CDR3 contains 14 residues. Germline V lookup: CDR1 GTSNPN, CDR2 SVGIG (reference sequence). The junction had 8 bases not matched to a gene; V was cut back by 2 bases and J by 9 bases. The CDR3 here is CAWSKGLVPRELFF. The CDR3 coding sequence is TGTGCCTGGAGTAAGGGACTAGTGCCCCGGGAGCTGTTTTTT.

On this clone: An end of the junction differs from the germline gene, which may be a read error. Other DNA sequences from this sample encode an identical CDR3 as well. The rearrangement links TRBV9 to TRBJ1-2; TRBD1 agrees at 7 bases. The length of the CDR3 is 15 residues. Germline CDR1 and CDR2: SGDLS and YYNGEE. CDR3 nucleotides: TGCGCCAGCAGCGTCGGGACAGACATGAACTATGGCTACACCTTC. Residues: CASSVGTDMNYGYTF.

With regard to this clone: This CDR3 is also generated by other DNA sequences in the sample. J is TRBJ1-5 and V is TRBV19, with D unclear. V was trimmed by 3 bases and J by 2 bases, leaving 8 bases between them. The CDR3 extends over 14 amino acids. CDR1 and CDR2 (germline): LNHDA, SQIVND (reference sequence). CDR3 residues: CASSILRGNQPQHF. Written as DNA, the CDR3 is TGTGCCAGTAGTATCCTCCGCGGCAATCAGCCCCAGCATTTT.

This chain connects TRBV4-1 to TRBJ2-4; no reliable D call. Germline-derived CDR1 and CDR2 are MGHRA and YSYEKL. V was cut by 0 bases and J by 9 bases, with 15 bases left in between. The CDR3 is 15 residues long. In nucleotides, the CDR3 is TGCGCCAGCAGCCAAGATAAATTGAGCTCTGGCATTCAGTACTTC. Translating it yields CASSQDKLSSGIQYF.

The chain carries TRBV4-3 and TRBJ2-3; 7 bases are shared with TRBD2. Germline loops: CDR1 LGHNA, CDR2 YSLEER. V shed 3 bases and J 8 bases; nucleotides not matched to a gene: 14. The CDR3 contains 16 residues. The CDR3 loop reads CASSHGLREGFSTQYF. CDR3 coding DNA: TGCGCCAGCAGCCATGGTCTCAGGGAGGGATTTAGTACGCAGTATTTT.

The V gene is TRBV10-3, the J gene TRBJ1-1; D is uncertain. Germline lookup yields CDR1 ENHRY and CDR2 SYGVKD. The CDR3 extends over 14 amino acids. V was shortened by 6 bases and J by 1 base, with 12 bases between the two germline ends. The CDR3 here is CAIRDSGQNTEAFF. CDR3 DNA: TGTGCCATCAGAGATAGCGGTCAGAACACTGAAGCTTTCTTT.

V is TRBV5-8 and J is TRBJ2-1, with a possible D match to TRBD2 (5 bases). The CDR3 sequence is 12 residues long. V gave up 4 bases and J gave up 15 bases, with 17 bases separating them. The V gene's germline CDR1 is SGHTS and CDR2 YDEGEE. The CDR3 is CASSLAAAVGFF. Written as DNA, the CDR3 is TGTGCCAGCAGCCTTGCAGCGGCGGTGGGGTTCTTC.

CDR3 sequence reads: CASSFQDREKTIYF. CDR3 DNA: TGTGCCAGCAGCTTCCAGGACAGGGAGAAAACCATATATTTT. The chain is built from TRBV5-6 and TRBJ1-3; 8 positions match TRBD1. From germline, CDR1 is SGHDT and CDR2 YYEEEE. The ends lost 2 bases at V and 10 bases at J; junction bases unmatched: 8. CDR3 size: 14 residues.

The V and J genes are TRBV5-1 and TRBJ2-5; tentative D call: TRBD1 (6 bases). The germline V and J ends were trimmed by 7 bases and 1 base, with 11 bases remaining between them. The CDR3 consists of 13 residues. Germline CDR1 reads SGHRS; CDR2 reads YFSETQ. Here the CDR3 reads CASSGQLQETQYF. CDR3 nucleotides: TGCGCCAGCTCGGGACAACTCCAAGAGACCCAGTACTTC.

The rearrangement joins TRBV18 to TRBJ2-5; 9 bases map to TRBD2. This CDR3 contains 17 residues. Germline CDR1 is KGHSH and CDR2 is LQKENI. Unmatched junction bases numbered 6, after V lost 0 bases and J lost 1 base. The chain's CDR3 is CASSPPDSGGRQETQYF. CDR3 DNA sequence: TGTGCCAGCTCACCACCGGATAGCGGGGGCCGCCAAGAGACCCAGTACTTC.

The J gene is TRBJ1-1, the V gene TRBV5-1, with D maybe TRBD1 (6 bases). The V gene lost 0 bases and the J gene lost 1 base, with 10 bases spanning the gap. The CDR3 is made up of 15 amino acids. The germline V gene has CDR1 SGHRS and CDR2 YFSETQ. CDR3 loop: CASSLDRARNTEAFF. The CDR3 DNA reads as TGCGCCAGCAGCTTGGACAGGGCGAGGAACACTGAAGCTTTCTTT.

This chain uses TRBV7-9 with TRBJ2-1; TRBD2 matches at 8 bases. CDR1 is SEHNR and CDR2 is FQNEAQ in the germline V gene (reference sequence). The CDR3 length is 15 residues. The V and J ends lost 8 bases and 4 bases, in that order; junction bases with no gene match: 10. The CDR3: CASDLTGGVYNEQFF. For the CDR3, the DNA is TGTGCCAGCGACCTTACGGGGGGGGTATACAATGAGCAGTTCTTC. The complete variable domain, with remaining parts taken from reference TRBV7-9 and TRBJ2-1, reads DTGVSQNPRHKITKRGQNVTFRCDPISEHNRLYWYRQTLGQGPEFLTYFQNEAQLEKSRLLSDRFSAERPKGSFSTLEIQRTEQGDSAMYLCASDLTGGVYNEQFFGPGTRLTVL.

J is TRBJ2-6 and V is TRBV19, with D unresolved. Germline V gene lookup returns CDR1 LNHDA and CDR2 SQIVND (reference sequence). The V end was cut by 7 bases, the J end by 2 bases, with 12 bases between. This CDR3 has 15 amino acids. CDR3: CASKDNLPGANVLTF. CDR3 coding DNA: TGTGCCAGTAAAGACAACCTACCTGGGGCCAACGTCCTGACTTTC.

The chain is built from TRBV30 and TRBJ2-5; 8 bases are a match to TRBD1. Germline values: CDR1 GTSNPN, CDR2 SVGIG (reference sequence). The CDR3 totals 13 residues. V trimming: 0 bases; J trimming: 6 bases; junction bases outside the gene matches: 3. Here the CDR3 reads CAWSVTGGKTQYF. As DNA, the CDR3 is TGTGCCTGGAGTGTCACAGGGGGGAAGACCCAGTACTTC.

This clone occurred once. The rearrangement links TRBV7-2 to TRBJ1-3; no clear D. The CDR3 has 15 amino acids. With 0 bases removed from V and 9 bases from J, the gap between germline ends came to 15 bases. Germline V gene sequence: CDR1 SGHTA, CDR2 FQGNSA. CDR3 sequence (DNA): TGTGCCAGCAGCTTAGCCTGGCGGCTGGAGGGCACCATATATTTT. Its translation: CASSLAWRLEGTIYF.

The CDR3 DNA reads TGTGCCAGCAAGGGCGGGGGCACTGAAGCTTTCTTT. This codes for CASKGGGTEAFF. The V and J genes are TRBV6-6 and TRBJ1-1; weak D call: TRBD1 (5 bases). The germline CDR1 and CDR2 sequences are MNHNY and SVGAGI (reference sequence). The V and J ends lost 7 bases and 4 bases respectively, with 10 bases between them. There are 12 residues in the CDR3.

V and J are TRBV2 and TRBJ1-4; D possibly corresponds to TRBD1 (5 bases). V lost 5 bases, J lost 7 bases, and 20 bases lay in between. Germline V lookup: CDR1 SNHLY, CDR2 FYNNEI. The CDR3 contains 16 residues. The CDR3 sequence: CASSYFPGLRGEKLFF. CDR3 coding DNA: TGTGCCAGCAGTTACTTTCCGGGACTCCGGGGTGAAAAACTGTTTTTT.

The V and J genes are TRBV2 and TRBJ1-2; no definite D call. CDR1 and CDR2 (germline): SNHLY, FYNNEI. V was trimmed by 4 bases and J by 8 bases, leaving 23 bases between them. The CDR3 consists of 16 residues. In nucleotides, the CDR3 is TGTGCCAGCAGTGGAAACCGCCGGGGAGGGTACAGAGGCTACACCTTC. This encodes CASSGNRRGGYRGYTF.

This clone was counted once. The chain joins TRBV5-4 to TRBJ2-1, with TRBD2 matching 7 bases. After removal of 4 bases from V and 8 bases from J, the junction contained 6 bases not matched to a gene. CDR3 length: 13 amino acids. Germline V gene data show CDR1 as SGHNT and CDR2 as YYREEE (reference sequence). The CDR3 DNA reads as TGTGCCAGCAGCCGGGGAGGGGTTGATGAGCAGTTCTTC. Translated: CASSRGGVDEQFF.

The CDR3 loop reads CASSHPGGYYEQYF. DNA for the CDR3: TGCGCCAGCAGCCATCCAGGGGGGTACTACGAGCAGTACTTC. The chain recombines TRBV4-1 with TRBJ2-7, with a tentative D call TRBD1 (7 bases). CDR3 length equals 14 residues. Between the trimmed V and J ends, which lost 3 bases and 3 bases, there was a span of 12 bases. CDR1 and CDR2 from the germline V gene are MGHRA and YSYEKL.

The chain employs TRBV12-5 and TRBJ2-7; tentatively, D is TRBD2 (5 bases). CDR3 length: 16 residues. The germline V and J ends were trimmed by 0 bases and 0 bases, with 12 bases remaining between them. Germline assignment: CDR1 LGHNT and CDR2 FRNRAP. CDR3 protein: CASGLVGRRFSYEQYF. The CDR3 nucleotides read TGTGCTAGTGGTTTGGTAGGGAGACGATTCTCCTACGAGCAGTACTTC.

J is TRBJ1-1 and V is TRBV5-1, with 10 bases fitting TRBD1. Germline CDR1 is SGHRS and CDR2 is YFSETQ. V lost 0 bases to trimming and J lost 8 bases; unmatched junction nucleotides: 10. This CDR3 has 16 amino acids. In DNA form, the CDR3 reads TGCGCCAGCAGCTTGGTTCAGGGACAGGGGCCTAAAGAAGCTTTCTTT. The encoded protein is CASSLVQGQGPKEAFF.

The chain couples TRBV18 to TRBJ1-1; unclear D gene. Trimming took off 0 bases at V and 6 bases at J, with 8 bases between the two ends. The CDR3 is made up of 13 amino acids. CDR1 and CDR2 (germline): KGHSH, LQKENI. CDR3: CASSPPSESEAFF. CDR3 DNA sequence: TGTGCCAGCTCACCACCGTCGGAGTCTGAAGCTTTCTTT.

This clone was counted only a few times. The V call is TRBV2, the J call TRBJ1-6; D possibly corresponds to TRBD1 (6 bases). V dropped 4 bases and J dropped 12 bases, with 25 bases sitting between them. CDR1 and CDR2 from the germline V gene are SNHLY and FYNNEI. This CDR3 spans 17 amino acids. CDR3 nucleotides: TGTGCCAGCAGTGTTGAAGCGCCTTGGGGGCTTGTAAAACCCCTCCACTTT. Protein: CASSVEAPWGLVKPLHF.

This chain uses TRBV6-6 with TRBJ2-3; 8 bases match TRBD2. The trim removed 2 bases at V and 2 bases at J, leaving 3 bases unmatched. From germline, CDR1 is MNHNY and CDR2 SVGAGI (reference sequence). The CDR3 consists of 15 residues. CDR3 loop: CASSYGGGFTDTQYF. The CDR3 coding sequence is TGTGCCAGCAGTTACGGCGGGGGGTTCACAGATACGCAGTATTTT.

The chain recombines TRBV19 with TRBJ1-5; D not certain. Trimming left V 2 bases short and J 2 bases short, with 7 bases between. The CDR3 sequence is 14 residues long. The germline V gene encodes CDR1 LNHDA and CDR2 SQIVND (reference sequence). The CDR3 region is CASSIRRGNQPQHF. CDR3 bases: TGTGCCAGTAGTATAAGGAGGGGCAATCAGCCCCAGCATTTT.

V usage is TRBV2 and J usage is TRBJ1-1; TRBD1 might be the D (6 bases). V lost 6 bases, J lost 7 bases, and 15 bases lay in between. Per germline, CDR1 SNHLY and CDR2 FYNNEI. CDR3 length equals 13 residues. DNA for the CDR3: TGTGCCAGCAGCCTAGGACAGATAAATGAAGCTTTCTTT. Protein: CASSLGQINEAFF.